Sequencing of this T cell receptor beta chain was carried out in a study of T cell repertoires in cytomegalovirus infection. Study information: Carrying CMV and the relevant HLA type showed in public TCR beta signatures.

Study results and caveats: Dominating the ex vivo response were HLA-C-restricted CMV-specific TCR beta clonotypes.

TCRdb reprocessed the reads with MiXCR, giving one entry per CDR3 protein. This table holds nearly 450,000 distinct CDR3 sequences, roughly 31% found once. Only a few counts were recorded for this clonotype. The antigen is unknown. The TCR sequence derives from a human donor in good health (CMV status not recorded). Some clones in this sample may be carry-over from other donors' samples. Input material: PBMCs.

This CDR3 reads CASSPGRGYNSPLHF. Here the CDR3 DNA reads TGTGCCAGCAGCCCAGGGAGGGGCTATAATTCACCCCTCCACTTT. This rearrangement joins TRBV27 to TRBJ1-6; perhaps TRBD1 as D (5 bases). Trimming pared 6 bases from V and 3 bases from J, leaving 12 bases between. Looked up from germline, CDR1 is MNHEY and CDR2 is SMNVEV (reference sequence). This CDR3 comprises 15 residues.